These 20 T cell receptor beta chains came from one sample sequenced in a study of human T cells and chemical hapten exposure. Stated time point: patch test 2, 6 weeks after DPC sensitization. Treatment here: therapeutic diphenylcyclopropenone sensitization with weekly scalp DPC. TCRdb used MiXCR to reprocess the RACE reads, holding one entry per CDR3 protein. The sample lists 90,000 to 110,000 distinct CDR3 sequences; 9.2% were seen once. The specimen was whole blood, collected in connection with sensitization to the hapten diphenylcyclopropenone (DPC). The receptor set was obtained from a woman in her forties with alopecia areata. Some clones in this sample may be carry-over from other donors' samples.

The V gene is TRBV6-5, the J gene TRBJ2-1; a possible D gene is TRBD1 (5 bases). V lost 2 bases, J lost 4 bases, and 15 bases lay in between. The CDR3 length is 16 residues. Per the germline V gene, CDR1 is MNHEY and CDR2 is SVGAGI. CDR3 amino acids: CASSYTGLTLYNEQFF. CDR3 DNA sequence: TGTGCCAGCAGTTACACAGGCCTCACTCTATACAATGAGCAGTTCTTC.

This clonotype was found a few times. A much larger clonotype is one base distant, so this may be a read error. This chain joins TRBV6-4 and TRBJ2-3; 11 bases line up with TRBD2. Germline values: CDR1 MRHNA, CDR2 SNTAGT. V lost 0 bases to trimming and J lost 4 bases; unmatched junction nucleotides: 0. The CDR3 covers 15 residues. The CDR3 sequence is CASSDSSGGADTQYF. The CDR3 DNA sequence: TGTGCCAGCAGTGACTCTAGCGGGGGGGCAGATACGCAGTATTTT.

The sample holds many counts of this clonotype. The chain joins TRBV6-2 or TRBV6-3 to TRBJ1-1; TRBD1 matches at 8 bases. CDR1 and CDR2 from the germline V gene are MNHEY and SVGEGT. This CDR3 has 13 amino acids. CDR3 residues: CASGTGGDTEAFF. CDR3 sequence (DNA): TGTGCGAGCGGGACAGGCGGGGACACTGAAGCTTTCTTT.

There are a few counts of this clonotype. This CDR3 reads CASSFGQRDTQYF. The CDR3 region has the DNA TGTGCCAGCAGTTTCGGGCAGCGGGATACGCAGTATTTT. This sequence joins TRBV12-3 or TRBV12-4 and TRBJ2-3, with D maybe TRBD2 (5 bases). Between the trimmed V and J ends, which lost 3 bases and 6 bases, there was a span of 10 bases. The CDR3 length is 13 residues.

This clonotype has a count of ten or more. The V and J genes are TRBV20-1 and TRBJ2-7; D unclear. The CDR3 has 15 amino acids. The germline V and J ends were trimmed by 4 bases and 0 bases, with 16 bases remaining between them. Looked up from germline, CDR1 is DFQATT and CDR2 is SNEGSKA (reference sequence). CDR3 sequence (DNA): TGCAGTGCTACCTCCGACATTTCCCTCTCCTACGAGCAGTACTTC. Translation gives CSATSDISLSYEQYF.

The genes are TRBV27 and TRBJ2-3, with D unresolved. V lost 3 bases, J lost 4 bases, and 5 bases lay in between. The CDR3 totals 12 residues. Germline V gene data show CDR1 as MNHEY and CDR2 as SMNVEV (reference sequence). The CDR3 here is CASSFPSDTQYF. The CDR3 nucleotides are TGTGCCAGCAGTTTCCCCTCAGATACGCAGTATTTT.

The chain carries TRBV18 and TRBJ1-2; the D is unclear. CDR1 KGHSH and CDR2 LQKENI come from the germline V gene. Trimming took off 3 bases at V and 5 bases at J, with 16 bases between the two ends. The CDR3 runs to 15 residues. CDR3 in amino acids: CASSPPGGPPYGYTF. CDR3 coding DNA: TGTGCCAGCTCACCCCCGGGAGGACCCCCTTATGGCTACACCTTC.

The chain carries TRBV3-1 and TRBJ2-1; the D gene could be TRBD1 or TRBD2 (6 bases each). This CDR3 region has 15 residues. CDR1 and CDR2 (germline): LGHDT, YNNKEL (reference sequence). V was clipped by 4 bases and J by 4 bases, with 14 bases between them. This chain's CDR3 is CASSRGRGGYNEQFF. The DNA of the CDR3 is TGTGCCAGCAGCCGAGGCCGAGGGGGGTACAATGAGCAGTTCTTC.

Only a few counts were recorded for this clonotype. The rearrangement links TRBV6-6 to TRBJ2-3; no definite D call. This CDR3 spans 15 amino acids. Trimming pared 8 bases from V and 3 bases from J, leaving 18 bases between. Per the germline V gene, CDR1 is MNHNY and CDR2 is SVGAGI (reference sequence). DNA for the CDR3: TGTGCCAGCGGGTCTTCAGCGTTCAGAACAGATACGCAGTATTTT. This encodes CASGSSAFRTDTQYF.

Only a few counts were recorded for this clonotype. The chain combines TRBV14 with TRBJ1-4, with a tentative D call TRBD1 (5 bases). The CDR3 is 14 residues long. V was clipped by 0 bases and J by 14 bases, with 16 bases between them. From germline, CDR1 is SGHDN and CDR2 FVKESK. The CDR3 loop reads CASSQESGTVRLFF. The CDR3 coding sequence is TGTGCCAGCAGCCAAGAATCGGGGACGGTCCGGCTGTTTTTT.

This clonotype was detected a few times. This chain links TRBV6-2 or TRBV6-3 with TRBJ2-4; D might be TRBD2 (5 bases). CDR1 is MNHEY and CDR2 is SVGEGT in the germline V gene. The CDR3 has 17 amino acids. Trimming removed 7 bases at V and 8 bases at J, with 27 bases between. CDR3 protein: CASTPSSAVPAGDIQYF. The CDR3 bases are TGTGCCAGCACCCCCTCCTCAGCCGTCCCGGCCGGGGACATTCAGTACTTC.

The chain uses TRBV18 and TRBJ2-2, with 7 bases lining up with TRBD1. The CDR3 contains 15 residues. V lost 3 bases, J lost 1 base, and 2 bases stayed unmatched. Germline V gene sequence: CDR1 KGHSH, CDR2 LQKENI. In DNA, the CDR3 is TGTGCCAGCTCACCCTGGACAGGGAACACCGGGGAGCTGTTTTTT. Protein: CASSPWTGNTGELFF. The full variable domain, with the rest looked up from reference TRBV18 and TRBJ2-2, is NAGVMQNPRHLVRRRGQEARLRCSPMKGHSHVYWYRQLPEEGLKFMVYLQKENIIDESGMPKERFSAEFPKEGPSILRIQQVVRGDSAAYFCASSPWTGNTGELFFGEGSRLTVL.

This clonotype was recorded many times. The chain couples TRBV7-2 to TRBJ2-3; D gene unclear. CDR3 length: 13 amino acids. V gave up 3 bases and J gave up 5 bases, with 9 bases separating them. Per germline, CDR1 SGHTA and CDR2 FQGNSA. CDR3 sequence: CASSFSIKDTQYF. The CDR3, as DNA: TGTGCCAGCAGCTTTTCAATCAAAGATACGCAGTATTTT.

V and J are TRBV5-1 and TRBJ2-7; D is perhaps TRBD1 or TRBD2 (6 bases each). There are 14 residues in the CDR3. The germline V and J ends were trimmed by 0 bases and 6 bases, with 13 bases remaining between them. The germline V gene has CDR1 SGHRS and CDR2 YFSETQ. The CDR3 DNA reads TGCGCCAGCAGCTTGGTTGGAGGGGGAAGCGAGCAGTACTTC. Protein sequence: CASSLVGGGSEQYF.

This clonotype came up once. The chain recombines TRBV16 with TRBJ2-7; D is undetermined. The CDR3 totals 12 residues. V was trimmed by 0 bases and J by 7 bases, leaving 7 bases between them. The germline V gene has CDR1 KGHSY and CDR2 FQNENV. CDR3 amino acids: CASSQSALEQYF. CDR3 DNA: TGTGCCAGCAGCCAATCGGCTCTGGAGCAGTACTTC.

Many counts were recorded for this clonotype. The chain joins TRBV6-5 to TRBJ2-7, with D possibly matching TRBD1 (6 bases). From germline, CDR1 is MNHEY and CDR2 SVGAGI. The CDR3 extends over 14 amino acids. V was trimmed by 6 bases and J by 6 bases, leaving 18 bases between them. The DNA for the CDR3 is TGTGCCAGCAGCACCGGACTGCCCAGGGGCGAGCAGTACTTC. This translates into CASSTGLPRGEQYF.

The table lists this clonotype with a few counts. The V and J genes are TRBV18 and TRBJ2-3, with TRBD1 identical over 8 bases. The germline CDR1 and CDR2 sequences are KGHSH and LQKENI. Germline trimming cut 1 base from V and 2 bases from J; bases unmatched to any gene: 8. The CDR3 loop spans 17 amino acids. The CDR3 DNA sequence: TGTGCCAGCTCACCACTCCTTAGGACAGGGACCACAGATACGCAGTATTTT. Encoded protein: CASSPLLRTGTTDTQYF.

This clonotype was detected ten times or more. The J gene is TRBJ1-2, the V gene TRBV7-2; D gene ambiguous. Germline CDR1 SGHTA, CDR2 FQGNSA. This CDR3 contains 14 residues. Trimming shortened V by 0 bases and J by 8 bases, and 13 bases separated the two germline ends. The CDR3 sequence: CASSLAGKVTGYTF. CDR3 coding DNA: TGTGCCAGCAGCTTAGCGGGGAAAGTGACAGGCTACACCTTC.

J is TRBJ2-4 and V is TRBV6-1; 8 nucleotides align to TRBD2. CDR1 is MNHNS, CDR2 SASEGT, per germline. Trimming cost V 4 bases and J 1 base; bases outside gene matches: 6. The CDR3 loop spans 16 amino acids. The chain's CDR3 is CASSGTVAGAKNIQYF. CDR3 bases: TGTGCCAGCAGTGGGACCGTAGCGGGGGCCAAAAACATTCAGTACTTC.

This clonotype was counted at least ten times. The J gene is TRBJ1-6, the V gene TRBV13; TRBD1 matches at 9 bases. Germline assignment: CDR1 PRHDT and CDR2 FYEKMQ (reference sequence). V dropped 7 bases and J dropped 7; count of bases not matched to a gene: 5. The CDR3 totals 14 residues. The CDR3 DNA is TGTGCCAGCAACCTACAGGGGGCCAATTCACCCCTCCACTTT. Translated: CASNLQGANSPLHF.